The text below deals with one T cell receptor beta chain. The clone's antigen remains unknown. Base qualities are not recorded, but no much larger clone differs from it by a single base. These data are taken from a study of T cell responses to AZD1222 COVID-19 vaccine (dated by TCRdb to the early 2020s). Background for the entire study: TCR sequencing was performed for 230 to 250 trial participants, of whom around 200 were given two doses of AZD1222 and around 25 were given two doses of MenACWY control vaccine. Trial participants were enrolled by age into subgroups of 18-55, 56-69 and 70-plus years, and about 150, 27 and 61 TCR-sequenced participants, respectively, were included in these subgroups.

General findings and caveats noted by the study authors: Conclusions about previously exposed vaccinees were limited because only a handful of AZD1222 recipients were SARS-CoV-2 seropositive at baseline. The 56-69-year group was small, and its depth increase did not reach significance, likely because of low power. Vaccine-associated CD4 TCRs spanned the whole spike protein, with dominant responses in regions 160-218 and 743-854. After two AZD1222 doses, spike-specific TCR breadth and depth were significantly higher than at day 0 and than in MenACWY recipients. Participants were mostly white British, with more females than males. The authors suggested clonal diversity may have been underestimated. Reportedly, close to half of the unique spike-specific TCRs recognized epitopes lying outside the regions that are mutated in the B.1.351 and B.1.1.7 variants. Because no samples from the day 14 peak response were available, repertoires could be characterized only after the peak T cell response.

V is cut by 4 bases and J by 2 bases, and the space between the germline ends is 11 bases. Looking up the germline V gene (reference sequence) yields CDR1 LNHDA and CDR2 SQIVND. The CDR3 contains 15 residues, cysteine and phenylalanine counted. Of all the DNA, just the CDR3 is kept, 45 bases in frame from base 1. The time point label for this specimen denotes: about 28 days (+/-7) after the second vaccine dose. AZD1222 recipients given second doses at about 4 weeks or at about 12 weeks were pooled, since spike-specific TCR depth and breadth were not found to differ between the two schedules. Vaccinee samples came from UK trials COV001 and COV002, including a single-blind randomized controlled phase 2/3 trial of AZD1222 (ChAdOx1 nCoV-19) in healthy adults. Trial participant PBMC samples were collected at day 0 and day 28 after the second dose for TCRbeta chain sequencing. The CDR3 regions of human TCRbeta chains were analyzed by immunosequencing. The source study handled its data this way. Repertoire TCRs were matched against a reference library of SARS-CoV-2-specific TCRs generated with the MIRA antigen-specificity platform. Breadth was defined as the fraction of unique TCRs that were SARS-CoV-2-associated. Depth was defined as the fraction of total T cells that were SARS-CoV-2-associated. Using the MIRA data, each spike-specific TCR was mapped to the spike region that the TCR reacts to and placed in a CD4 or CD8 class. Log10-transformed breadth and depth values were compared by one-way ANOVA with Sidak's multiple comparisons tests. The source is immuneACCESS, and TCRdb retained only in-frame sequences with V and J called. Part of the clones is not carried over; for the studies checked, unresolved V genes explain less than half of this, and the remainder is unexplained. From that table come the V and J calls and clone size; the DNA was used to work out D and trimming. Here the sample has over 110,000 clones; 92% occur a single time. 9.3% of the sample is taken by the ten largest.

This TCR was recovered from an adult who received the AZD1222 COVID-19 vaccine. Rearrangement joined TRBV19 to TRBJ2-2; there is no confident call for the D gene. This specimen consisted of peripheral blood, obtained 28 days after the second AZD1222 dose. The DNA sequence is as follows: TGTGCCAGTAGTAAACACGAGATTAACACCGGGGAGCTGTTTTTT. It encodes CASSKHEINTGELFF.